This TCR beta chain emerged from a study of beta chain bispecific antibodies for T cell cancers. Expansion lasted around 3 days, with either anti-CD3 antibody OKT3 or CD3/CD28 beads. Clonotype quantities came from unique molecular identifier barcode counts. Each CDR3 protein is one row after TCRdb ran MiXCR on the 5' RACE reads. The sample shows 17,000 or so distinct CDR3 sequences, over 2% of them seen only once. Study results and limitations: In these mixed samples, most targeted TRBV reads derived from the leukemia cell line.

At least ten counts were recorded for this clonotype. The antigen is unknown. This TCR derives from a human donor in good health. Some clones in this sample may be carry-over from other donors' samples. Sequences were obtained from healthy donor T cells cultured with leukemia cells.

The CDR3 nucleotides are TGTGCCAGCAGTCCCGGACAGGGGGGGGGTGAGCAGTTCTTC. Translating gives CASSPGQGGGEQFF. The rearrangement links TRBV7-3 to TRBJ2-1; 10 bases agree with TRBD1. This CDR3 has 14 residues. V gave up 6 bases and J gave up 9 bases; unmatched junction bases: 8. Germline V gives CDR1 SGHTA, CDR2 FQGTGA.